This entry concerns a single T cell receptor (beta chain). The antigen remains undetermined. Profiled with immunoSEQ multiplex PCR; TCRdb holds only in-frame clones, not every one. Found here are fewer than 35,000 clones, 70% to 90% of them singletons; the top ten hold about 0.96%. V lost 2 bases, J lost 2 bases, and 3 bases stayed unmatched. Per the germline V gene, CDR1 is LNHNV and CDR2 is YYDKDF (reference sequence). CDR3 length: 16 amino acids. These data come from a study of human CD4 T cells and Enterobacteriaceae. Study-wide findings and caveats: Specific clonotypes appeared less expanded ex vivo than cross-reactive ones. Ex vivo clonotype reactivity was inferred only by sequence matching.

All CD4+ cells other than CD45RA+CCR7+CD95- naive cells were sorted as memory, over 95% pure. Blood from healthy donors was obtained in Switzerland from donation centers. Sequencing was done on a sample of memory CD4+ T cells from blood. J is TRBJ2-1 and V is TRBV15; 10 nucleotides match TRBD2. The clonotype comes from a human donor in good health. CDR3 region: CATSRRSGRAYNEQFF. Here the CDR3 DNA reads TGTGCCACCAGCAGAAGAAGCGGGAGGGCCTACAATGAGCAGTTCTTC.